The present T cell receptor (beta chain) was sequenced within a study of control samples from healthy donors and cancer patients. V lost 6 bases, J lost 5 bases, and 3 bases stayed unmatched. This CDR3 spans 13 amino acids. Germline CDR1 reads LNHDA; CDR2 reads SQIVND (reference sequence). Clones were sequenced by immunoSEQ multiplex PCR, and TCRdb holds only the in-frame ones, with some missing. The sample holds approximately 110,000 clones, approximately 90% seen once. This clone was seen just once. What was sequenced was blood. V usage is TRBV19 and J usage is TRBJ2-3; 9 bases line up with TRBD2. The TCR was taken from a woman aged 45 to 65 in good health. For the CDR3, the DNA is TGTGCCAGTAGAGGGCGGGGGGGAGATACGCAGTATTTT. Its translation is CASRGRGGDTQYF.